Listed here are 21 T cell receptor beta chains from one sample, sequenced in a study of blood T cell repertoires in COVID-19. Sequencing was performed with immunoSEQ multiplex PCR; in TCRdb, only in-frame clones are kept and a portion is missing. The sample shows some 300,000 clones, over 85% of them seen only once. Specimen: PBMCs or T cells enriched from blood (not recorded which). These receptors originate from a woman in her 30s who had recovered from COVID-19.

The CDR3 sequence: CAISETLRQGSNQPQHF. The CDR3 coding sequence is TGTGCCATCAGTGAGACCCTAAGACAGGGTAGCAATCAGCCCCAGCATTTT. The chain joins TRBV10-3 to TRBJ1-5; the match to TRBD1 covers 7 bases. Germline values: CDR1 ENHRY, CDR2 SYGVKD. The CDR3 length is 17 residues. The trim removed 2 bases at V and 0 bases at J, leaving 7 bases unmatched.

The gene calls are TRBV30 and TRBJ1-4, with 9 bases lining up with TRBD1. Unmatched junction bases numbered 9, after V lost 3 bases and J lost 7 bases. This CDR3 has 15 residues. Germline CDR1 is GTSNPN and CDR2 is SVGIG (reference sequence). CDR3 sequence (DNA): TGTGCCTGGAGGCGTTGGACAGGGGTGGGTGAAAAACTGTTTTTT. Protein: CAWRRWTGVGEKLFF. The full variable domain, with the rest looked up from reference TRBV30 and TRBJ1-4, is SQTIHQWPATLVQPVGSPLSLECTVEGTSNPNLYWYRQAAGRGLQLLFYSVGIGQISSEVPQNLSASRPQDRQFILSSKKLLLSDSGFYLCAWRRWTGVGEKLFFGSGTQLSVL.

The genes are TRBV29-1 and TRBJ1-3; 8 bases match TRBD1. V gave up 3 bases and J gave up 2 bases; unmatched junction bases: 0. Germline CDR1 is SQVTM and CDR2 is ANQGSEA. The CDR3 runs 13 residues. The CDR3 DNA reads as TGCAGCGTTGAGGGACAGGCTGGAAACACCATATATTTT. Its protein is CSVEGQAGNTIYF.

In nucleotides, the CDR3 is TGTGCCAGCTCACCAACGGGAGGGATCCAAGAGACCCAGTACTTC. Translating it yields CASSPTGGIQETQYF. This chain joins TRBV18 and TRBJ2-5; 8 bases align to TRBD2. The CDR3 is made up of 15 amino acids. Germline CDR1 KGHSH, CDR2 LQKENI. V was pared by 2 bases and J by 1 base, with 3 bases of the junction left unmatched.

The chain carries TRBV3-1 (or the pseudogene TRBV3-2) and TRBJ2-1; 8 bases align to TRBD2. There are 14 residues in the CDR3. The trim removed 4 bases at V and 9 bases at J, leaving 8 bases unmatched. CDR1 and CDR2 from the germline V gene are LGHDT and YNNKEL (reference sequence). The CDR3 region has the DNA TGTGCCAGCAGCCCACTAGCGGCTAGCGGTGAGCAGTTCTTC. This encodes CASSPLAASGEQFF.

This rearrangement joins TRBV13 to TRBJ2-1; TRBD2 agrees at 7 bases. This CDR3 has 16 residues. Germline CDR1 and CDR2: PRHDT and FYEKMQ (reference sequence). With 7 bases clipped from V and 7 bases from J, the junction kept 16 bases outside the gene matches. As DNA, the CDR3 is TGTGCCAGCACCTGGGGGGTCGGCGGGAGTGGGAATGAGCAGTTCTTC. Encoded protein: CASTWGVGGSGNEQFF.

The genes are TRBV25-1 and TRBJ1-5, with D unresolved. V gave up 1 base and J gave up 6 bases, with 4 bases separating them. This CDR3 is 12 amino acids long. Germline V CDR1 and CDR2: MGHDK, SYGVNS. Here the CDR3 DNA reads TGTGCCAGCAGTGAATCTCTTCAGCCCCAGCATTTT. Protein sequence: CASSESLQPQHF.

V and J are TRBV4-1 and TRBJ1-4; D is unresolved. The V gene lost 0 bases and the J gene lost 10 bases, with 18 bases spanning the gap. Per the germline V gene, CDR1 is MGHRA and CDR2 is YSYEKL. This CDR3 is built from 16 residues. The CDR3 spells CASSQENSNLPGKLFF. For the CDR3, the DNA is TGCGCCAGCAGCCAAGAAAACAGTAACTTGCCTGGAAAACTGTTTTTT.

Turning to this clone: The junction differs from germline at one of its ends, possibly a read error. The chain recombines TRBV6-5 with TRBJ2-2; no clear D gene. The CDR3 sequence is 14 residues long. Germline assignment: CDR1 MNHEY and CDR2 SVGAGI. The CDR3 protein is CASSWSLNPGELFF. The CDR3 DNA is TGTGCCAGCAGTTGGAGCCTGAACCCCGGGGAGCTGTTTTTT.

The J gene is TRBJ1-3, the V gene TRBV12-3 or TRBV12-4; D might be TRBD1 (5 bases). The CDR3 consists of 13 residues. V was clipped by 6 bases and J by 2 bases, with 8 bases between them. The chain's CDR3 is CASRVGAGNTIYF. The CDR3 nucleotides read TGTGCCAGCAGGGTAGGGGCTGGAAACACCATATATTTT.

This clone has only one observation. This chain joins TRBV7-3 and TRBJ2-1; 10 nucleotides line up with TRBD2. The CDR3 spans 16 residues. The V segment lost 1 base and the J segment 7 bases; nucleotides outside the gene matches: 7. CDR1 and CDR2 (germline): SGHTA, FQGTGA. The CDR3 is CASSLNVASGRNEQFF. The CDR3 bases are TGTGCCAGCAGCTTAAATGTCGCTAGCGGGAGAAATGAGCAGTTCTTC.

This clone occurred once. The V gene is TRBV6-1, the J gene TRBJ2-2; no reliable D call. This CDR3 region has 13 residues. Trimming stripped 3 bases from V and 4 bases from J, with 6 bases between. The germline gives CDR1 MNHNS, CDR2 SASEGT. CDR3 bases: TGTGCCAGCAGTGATGTAGCCACCGGGGAGCTGTTTTTT. The encoded protein is CASSDVATGELFF.

On this clone itself: The same CDR3 can be traced to other DNA sequences in this sample. The chain carries TRBV7-9 and TRBJ2-3; 7 nucleotides align to TRBD1. After removal of 5 bases from V and 3 bases from J, the junction contained 8 bases not matched to a gene. CDR1 is SEHNR, CDR2 FQNEAQ, per germline (reference sequence). This CDR3 has 15 amino acids. This CDR3 is CASSLGQVVTDTQYF. CDR3 in DNA: TGTGCCAGCAGCCTCGGACAGGTTGTGACAGATACGCAGTATTTT. Full variable domain (outside the CDR3, taken from reference TRBV7-9 and TRBJ2-3): DTGVSQNPRHKITKRGQNVTFRCDPISEHNRLYWYRQTLGQGPEFLTYFQNEAQLEKSRLLSDRFSAERPKGSFSTLEIQRTEQGDSAMYLCASSLGQVVTDTQYFGPGTRLTVL.

This clone was observed once. The V and J genes are TRBV30 and TRBJ1-1; TRBD1 aligns across 9 bases. This CDR3 has 13 amino acids. The V gene's germline CDR1 is GTSNPN and CDR2 SVGIG (reference sequence). V lost 5 bases and J lost 3; bases outside the gene matches: 4. CDR3 DNA: TGTGCCTGGGGACAGGGGTCACACACTGAAGCTTTCTTT. Translation: CAWGQGSHTEAFF. Filled out from reference TRBV30 and TRBJ1-1, the complete variable domain reads SQTIHQWPATLVQPVGSPLSLECTVEGTSNPNLYWYRQAAGRGLQLLFYSVGIGQISSEVPQNLSASRPQDRQFILSSKKLLLSDSGFYLCAWGQGSHTEAFFGQGTRLTVV.

The gene calls are TRBV29-1 and TRBJ1-1; 9 bases fit TRBD1. This CDR3 region has 12 residues. Unmatched junction bases numbered 11, after V lost 7 bases and J lost 11 bases. Germline values: CDR1 SQVTM, CDR2 ANQGSEA. The CDR3: CSGDFGQGIAFF. The CDR3, as DNA: TGCAGCGGGGATTTTGGACAGGGGATCGCTTTCTTT.

The J gene is TRBJ2-2, the V gene TRBV7-9, with 10 bases fitting TRBD2. V shed 6 bases, J shed 0 bases, and the junction held 4 bases outside the gene matches. The CDR3 runs to 16 residues. The germline CDR1 and CDR2 sequences are SEHNR and FQNEAQ (reference sequence). The CDR3 region is CASRQAGGANTGELFF. The CDR3 DNA is TGTGCCAGCAGACAAGCGGGAGGGGCGAACACCGGGGAGCTGTTTTTT.

CDR3 in amino acids: CASSLVGTSDSYEQYF. CDR3 in DNA: TGCGCCAGCAGCTTGGTCGGGACTAGCGACTCCTACGAGCAGTACTTC. The genes are TRBV5-1 and TRBJ2-7, with 10 bases fitting TRBD2. The V segment lost 0 bases and the J segment 0 bases; nucleotides outside the gene matches: 3. Per germline, CDR1 SGHRS and CDR2 YFSETQ. This CDR3 is built from 16 residues.

J is TRBJ1-6 and V is TRBV3-1 (or the pseudogene TRBV3-2); the D is unclear. Looked up from germline, CDR1 is LGHDT and CDR2 is YNNKEL (reference sequence). The ends were cut back, 0 bases at V and 0 bases at J, with 12 bases in the middle. The length of the CDR3 is 18 residues. As DNA, the CDR3 is TGTGCCAGCAGCCAAGAGGGAATAGGGAGCTCCTATAATTCACCCCTCCACTTT. Encoded protein: CASSQEGIGSSYNSPLHF.

The J gene is TRBJ2-1, the V gene TRBV6-5, with D possibly TRBD1 on 6 matching bases. CDR3 size: 15 residues. V lost 8 bases to trimming and J lost 6 bases, with 20 bases between them. Germline loops: CDR1 MNHEY, CDR2 SVGAGI. Here the CDR3 DNA reads TGTGCCAGCCCGGCCCAGGGGTATGGCGGCAATGAGCAGTTCTTC. Translating it yields CASPAQGYGGNEQFF.

This clone appeared a few times. The genes are TRBV19 and TRBJ1-1; unclear D gene. The CDR3 spans 12 residues. Looked up from germline, CDR1 is LNHDA and CDR2 is SQIVND (reference sequence). V gave up 5 bases and J gave up 7 bases, with 11 bases separating them. The CDR3 DNA follows: TGTGCCAGTAGTCCCATCGGGAATGAAGCTTTCTTT. Its protein product is CASSPIGNEAFF.

This chain uses TRBV5-6 with TRBJ1-5; TRBD1 aligns across 7 bases. The CDR3 has 16 residues. Germline values: CDR1 SGHDT, CDR2 YYEEEE. V trimming: 0 bases; J trimming: 2 bases; junction bases outside the gene matches: 5. CDR3 residues: CASSLGTGRGNQPQHF. Written as DNA, the CDR3 is TGTGCCAGCAGCTTGGGGACAGGACGGGGCAATCAGCCCCAGCATTTT.